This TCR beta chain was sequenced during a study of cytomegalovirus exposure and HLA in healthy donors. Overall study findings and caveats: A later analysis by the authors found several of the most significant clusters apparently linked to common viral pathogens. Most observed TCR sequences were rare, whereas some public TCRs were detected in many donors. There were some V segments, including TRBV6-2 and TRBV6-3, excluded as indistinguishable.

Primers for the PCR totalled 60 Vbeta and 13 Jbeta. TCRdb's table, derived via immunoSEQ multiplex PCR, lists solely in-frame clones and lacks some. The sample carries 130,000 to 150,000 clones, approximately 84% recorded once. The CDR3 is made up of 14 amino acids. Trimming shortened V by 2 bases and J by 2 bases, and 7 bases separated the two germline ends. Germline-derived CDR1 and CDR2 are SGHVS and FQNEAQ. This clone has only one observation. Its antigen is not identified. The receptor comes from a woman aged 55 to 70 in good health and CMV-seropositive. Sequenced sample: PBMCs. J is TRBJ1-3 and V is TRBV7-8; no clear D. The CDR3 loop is CASSLRGAGNTIYF. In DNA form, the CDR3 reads TGTGCCAGCAGCTTACGCGGGGCTGGAAACACCATATATTTT.